Sequencing of this TCR beta chain was carried out in a study of technical replicates of blood from several donors. TCRdb's copy holds only in-frame clones and misses some; the assay was immunoSEQ multiplex PCR. The repertoire consists of about 17,000 clones, with 82% occurring once and the leading ten covering about 9.4%. The CDR3 extends over 16 amino acids. Germline loops: CDR1 SGHRS, CDR2 YFSETQ. The junction had 5 bases not matched to a gene; V was cut back by 4 bases and J by 1 base. The rearrangement links TRBV5-1 to TRBJ2-1; 10 bases map to TRBD2. This receptor was taken from a human donor in good health. Some clones in this sample may be carry-over from other donors' samples. Sequencing was performed on PBMCs. CDR3 in amino acids: CASSIRLAGSYNEQFF. The CDR3 nucleotides are TGCGCCAGCAGCATCAGACTAGCGGGTTCCTACAATGAGCAGTTCTTC.